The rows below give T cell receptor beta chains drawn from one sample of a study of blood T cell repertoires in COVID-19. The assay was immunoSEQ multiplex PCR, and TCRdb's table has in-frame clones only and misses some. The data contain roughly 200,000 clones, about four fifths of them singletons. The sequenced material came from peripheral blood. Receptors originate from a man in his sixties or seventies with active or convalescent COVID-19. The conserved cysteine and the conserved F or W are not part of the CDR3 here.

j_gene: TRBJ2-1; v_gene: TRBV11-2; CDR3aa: ASSLDRAGAPNEQF
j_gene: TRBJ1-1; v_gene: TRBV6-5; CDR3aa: ASRTGENSEAF
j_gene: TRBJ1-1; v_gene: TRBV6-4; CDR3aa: ADLRRHHTEAF
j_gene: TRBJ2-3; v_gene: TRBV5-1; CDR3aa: ASSLEVSGSTDTQY
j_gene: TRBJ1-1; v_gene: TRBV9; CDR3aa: ASSPRGASTEAF
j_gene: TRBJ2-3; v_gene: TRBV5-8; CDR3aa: ASSQGGLTPDTQY
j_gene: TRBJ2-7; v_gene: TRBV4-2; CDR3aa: ASSMGLAGVGYEQY
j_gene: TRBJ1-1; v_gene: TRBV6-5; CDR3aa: ASLLSGQLEAF
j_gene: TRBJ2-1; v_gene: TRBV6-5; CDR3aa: ASSTGFNEQF
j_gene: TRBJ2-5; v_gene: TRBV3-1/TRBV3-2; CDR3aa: ASSQVSGLGQETQY
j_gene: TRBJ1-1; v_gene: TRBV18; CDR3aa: ASSPQGTGRGTEAF
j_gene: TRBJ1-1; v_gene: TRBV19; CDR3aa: ASSSQGGEAF
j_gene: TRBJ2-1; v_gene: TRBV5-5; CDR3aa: ASSLQQGIYNEQF
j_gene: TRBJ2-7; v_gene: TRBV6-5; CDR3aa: ASSRDRDAAYEQY
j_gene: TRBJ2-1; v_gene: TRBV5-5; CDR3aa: ASSFQAGSSYNEQF
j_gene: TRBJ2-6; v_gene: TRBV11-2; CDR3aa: ASSLDGGGPRT
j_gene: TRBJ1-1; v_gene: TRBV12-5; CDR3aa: ASGLGRGSEAF
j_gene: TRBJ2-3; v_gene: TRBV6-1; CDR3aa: ASSGLGGGSTDTQY
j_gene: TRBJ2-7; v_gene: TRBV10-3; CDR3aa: AIREDRGLSYEQY
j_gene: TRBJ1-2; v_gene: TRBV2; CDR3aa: ASSEEPLYGYT
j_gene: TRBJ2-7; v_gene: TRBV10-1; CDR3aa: ASSDGSSLAGRGYEQY
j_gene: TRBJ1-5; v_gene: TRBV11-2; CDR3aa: ASSGQQNQPQH
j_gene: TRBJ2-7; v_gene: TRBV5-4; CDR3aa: ASSSVLDSSYEQY
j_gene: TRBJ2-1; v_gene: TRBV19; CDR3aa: ASSTTGPGTGGLNRQF
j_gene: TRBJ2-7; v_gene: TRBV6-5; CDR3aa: ASSYRRGYEQY
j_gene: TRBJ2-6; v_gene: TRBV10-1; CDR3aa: ASSDSSGANVLT
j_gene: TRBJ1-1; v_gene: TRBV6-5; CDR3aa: ASRTSDRNTEAF
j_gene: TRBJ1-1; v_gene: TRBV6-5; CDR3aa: ASRRQVGGTEAF
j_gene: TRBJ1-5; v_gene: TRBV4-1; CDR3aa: ASSQDTYSNQPQH
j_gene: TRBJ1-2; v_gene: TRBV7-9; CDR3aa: ASSLIALDRYT
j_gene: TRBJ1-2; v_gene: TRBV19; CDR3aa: ASSTRSGGDNYGYT
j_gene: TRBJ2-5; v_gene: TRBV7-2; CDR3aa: ASQTQLAGGRETQY
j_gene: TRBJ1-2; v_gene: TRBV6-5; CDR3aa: ASSYSLGGEGGYT
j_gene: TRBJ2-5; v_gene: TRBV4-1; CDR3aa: ASSQVKLALIQETQY
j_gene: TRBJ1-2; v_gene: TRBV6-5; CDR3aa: ASSKPGQENGYT
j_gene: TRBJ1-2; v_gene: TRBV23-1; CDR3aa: ASSPKGYSQAGYT
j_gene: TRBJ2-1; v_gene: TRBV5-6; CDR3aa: ASSWSGGGYEQF
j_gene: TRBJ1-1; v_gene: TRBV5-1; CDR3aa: ASSLGQAQVTEAF
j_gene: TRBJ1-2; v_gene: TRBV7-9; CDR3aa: ASSLGRDSVGYT
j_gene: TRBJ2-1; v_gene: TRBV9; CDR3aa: ASSVASGGLSSYNEQF
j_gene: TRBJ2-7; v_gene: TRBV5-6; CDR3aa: ASSSYNPGLVYYEQY
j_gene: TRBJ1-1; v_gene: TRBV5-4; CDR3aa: ASSSPGQGGTEAF